This passage covers 7 T cell receptor beta chains from one sample sequenced in a study of T cell responses to AZD1222 COVID-19 vaccine. Using immunoSEQ multiplex PCR, the repertoire was profiled, and TCRdb retains in-frame clones only, with some absent. The sample carries under 95,000 clones, 90% recorded once. Source: peripheral blood, taken on day 0 of AZD1222 vaccination. The receptors here all came from an adult in good health.

The chain combines TRBV4-1 with TRBJ1-1; TRBD1 aligns across 8 bases. The junction had 4 bases not matched to a gene; V was cut back by 0 bases and J by 4 bases. CDR1 MGHRA and CDR2 YSYEKL come from the germline V gene. The CDR3 consists of 15 residues. The CDR3 is CASSQDPQGVTEAFF. The CDR3 region has the DNA TGCGCCAGCAGCCAAGATCCACAGGGGGTCACTGAAGCTTTCTTT.

The chain combines TRBV5-4 with TRBJ2-5; TRBD2 aligns across 12 bases. The V gene's germline CDR1 is SGHNT and CDR2 YYREEE (reference sequence). The junction had 9 bases not matched to a gene; V was cut back by 4 bases and J by 5 bases. The CDR3 totals 16 residues. The CDR3 sequence is CASSTTSGGPRETQYF. In DNA, the CDR3 is TGTGCCAGCAGCACGACTAGCGGGGGACCTAGGGAGACCCAGTACTTC.

The rearrangement uses TRBV15 and TRBJ2-4; tentative D call: TRBD2 (6 bases). CDR1 is LNHNV and CDR2 is YYDKDF in the germline V gene (reference sequence). This CDR3 has 13 residues. V lost 5 bases and J lost 10, with 15 bases in between. The CDR3: CATSGVRRGIQYF. The CDR3 nucleotides are TGTGCCACCAGCGGAGTTCGGAGGGGAATTCAGTACTTC.

V usage is TRBV6-5 and J usage is TRBJ2-3; a weak D match, TRBD2 (6 bases). Germline V lookup: CDR1 MNHEY, CDR2 SVGAGI. The CDR3 runs to 16 residues. Trimming pared 2 bases from V and 1 base from J, leaving 13 bases between. This CDR3 is CASSYLYGGGTDTQYF. CDR3 DNA: TGTGCCAGCAGTTACCTCTACGGCGGGGGCACAGATACGCAGTATTTT.

The V and J genes are TRBV27 and TRBJ1-4; possibly TRBD1 for D (6 bases). Between the trimmed V and J ends, which lost 5 bases and 3 bases, there was a span of 22 bases. Germline loops: CDR1 MNHEY, CDR2 SMNVEV (reference sequence). The CDR3 totals 18 residues. CDR3 in DNA: TGTGCCAGCAGTCTATACAGGGCTTTAAGTATTGCTAATGAAAAACTGTTTTTT. Translated, it gives CASSLYRALSIANEKLFF.

The genes are TRBV11-1 and TRBJ2-5, with 8 bases fitting TRBD1. The ends lost 5 bases at V and 3 bases at J; junction bases unmatched: 2. Looked up from germline, CDR1 is SGHAT and CDR2 is FQDESV (reference sequence). The CDR3 consists of 13 residues. CDR3 nucleotides: TGTGCCAGCAGCACGGACAGGGAAGAGACCCAGTACTTC. Amino acids: CASSTDREETQYF. Filled out from reference TRBV11-1 and TRBJ2-5, the complete variable domain reads EAEVAQSPRYKITEKSQAVAFWCDPISGHATLYWYRQILGQGPELLVQFQDESVVDDSQLPKDRFSAERLKGVDSTLKIQPAELGDSAMYLCASSTDREETQYFGPGTRLLVL.

V gene TRBV18 combines with J gene TRBJ1-5; D gene unclear. Germline values: CDR1 KGHSH, CDR2 LQKENI. With 0 bases removed from V and 7 bases from J, the gap between germline ends came to 7 bases. This CDR3 spans 13 amino acids. The CDR3 loop reads CASSPPHGQPQHF. The CDR3 DNA follows: TGTGCCAGCTCACCACCGCACGGGCAGCCCCAGCATTTT.